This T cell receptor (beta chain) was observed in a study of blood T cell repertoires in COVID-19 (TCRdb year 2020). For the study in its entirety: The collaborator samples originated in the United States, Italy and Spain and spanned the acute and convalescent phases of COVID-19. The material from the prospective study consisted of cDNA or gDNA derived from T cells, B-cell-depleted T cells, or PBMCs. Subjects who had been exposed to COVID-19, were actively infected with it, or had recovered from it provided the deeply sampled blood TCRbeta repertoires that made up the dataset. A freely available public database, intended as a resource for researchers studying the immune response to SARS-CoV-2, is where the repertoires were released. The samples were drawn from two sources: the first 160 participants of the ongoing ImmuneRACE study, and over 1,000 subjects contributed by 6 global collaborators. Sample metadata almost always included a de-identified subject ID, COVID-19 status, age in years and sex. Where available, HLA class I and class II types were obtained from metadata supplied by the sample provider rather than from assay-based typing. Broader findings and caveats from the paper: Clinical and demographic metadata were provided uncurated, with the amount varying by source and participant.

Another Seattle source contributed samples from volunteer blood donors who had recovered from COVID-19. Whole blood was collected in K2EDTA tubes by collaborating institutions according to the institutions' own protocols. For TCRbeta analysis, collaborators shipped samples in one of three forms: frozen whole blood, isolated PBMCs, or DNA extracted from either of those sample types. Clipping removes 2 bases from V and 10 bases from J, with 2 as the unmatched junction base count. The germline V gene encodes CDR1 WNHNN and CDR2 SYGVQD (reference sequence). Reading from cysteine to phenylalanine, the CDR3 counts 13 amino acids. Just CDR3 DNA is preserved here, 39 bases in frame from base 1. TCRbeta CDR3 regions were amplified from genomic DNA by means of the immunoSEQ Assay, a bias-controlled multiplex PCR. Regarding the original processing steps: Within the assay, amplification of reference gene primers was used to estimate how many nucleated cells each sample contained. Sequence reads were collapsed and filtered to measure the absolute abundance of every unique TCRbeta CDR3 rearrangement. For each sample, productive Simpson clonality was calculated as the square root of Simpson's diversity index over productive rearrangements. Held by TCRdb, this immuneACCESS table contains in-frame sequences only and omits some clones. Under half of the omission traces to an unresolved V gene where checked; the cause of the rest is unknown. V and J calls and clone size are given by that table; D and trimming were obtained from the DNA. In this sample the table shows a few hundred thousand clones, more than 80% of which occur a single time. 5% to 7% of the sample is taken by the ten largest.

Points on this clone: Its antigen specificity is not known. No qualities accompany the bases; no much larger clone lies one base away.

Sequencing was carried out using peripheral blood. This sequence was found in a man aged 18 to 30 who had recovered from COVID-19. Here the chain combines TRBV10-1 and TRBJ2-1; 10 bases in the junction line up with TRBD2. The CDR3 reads CASSEVLAGEQFF. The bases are TGCGCCAGCAGTGAGGTACTAGCGGGGGAGCAGTTCTTC.